This T cell receptor beta chain was sequenced during a study of CD8+ T cells in alopecia areata. Study information: Treated patients were given oral tofacitinib, which was dosed at 5 to 10 mg twice daily. The study's findings and limits: Only one nonresponder was present, which leaves the link between baseline CD8+ expansion and response uncertain.

The CDR3 extends over 14 amino acids. Germline loops: CDR1 SGDLS, CDR2 YYNGEE. Trimming pared 3 bases from V and 10 bases from J, leaving 17 bases between. Indicated treatment: oral pan-JAK inhibitor, 5-10 mg twice daily. cDNA reverse transcribed from extracted RNA served as the sequencing template. TCRdb's copy holds only in-frame clones and misses some; the assay was immunoSEQ multiplex PCR. Of around 200,000 clones listed, roughly 50% are singletons. Comment on this clone: The antigen remains unidentified.

The TCR was taken from a human donor with alopecia areata. The material sequenced was CD8+ T cells sorted from blood, taken at week 24, from a patient treated with tofacitinib. The genes are TRBV9 and TRBJ2-1, with TRBD2 as a possible D gene (5 bases). This chain's CDR3 is CASSDGGSLREQFF. CDR3 nucleotides: TGTGCCAGCAGCGACGGAGGTAGCCTCCGAGAGCAGTTCTTC.